This T cell receptor (beta chain) was sequenced during a study of blood T cell repertoires in COVID-19. About the research overall: The study drew acute and convalescent COVID-19 samples from the United States, Italy and Spain. From T cells, B-cell-depleted T cells, or PBMCs came the material, which was cDNA or gDNA.

The ends were cut back, 3 bases at V and 15 bases at J, with 11 bases in the middle. Germline lookup yields CDR1 KGHDR and CDR2 SFDVKD. This CDR3 comprises 11 residues. Original processing notes: Counts of nucleated cells, estimated from reference gene primer amplification, were obtained. Clones were sequenced by immunoSEQ multiplex PCR, and TCRdb holds only the in-frame ones, with some missing. Clone size and the V and J calls come from that table; the DNA yielded D and trimming. Here the sample spans 350,000 to 550,000 clones, more than 85% being singletons. The sequence was obtained from a woman aged 25-40 years with acute or convalescent COVID-19. Input material: peripheral blood. V is TRBV24-1 and J is TRBJ2-1; D unresolved. The CDR3 reads CATSDGRVWFF. The CDR3 DNA is TGTGCCACCAGTGATGGCCGTGTGTGGTTCTTC.